Described below is a single T cell receptor beta chain sequence and its context. Which antigen it targets is not known. No much larger clone is present one base from it, and per-base qualities are unavailable. The germline V gene sets CDR1 to SGHAT and CDR2 to FQNNGV. V and J lose 0 bases and 3 bases, and a span of 15 bases separates them. The CDR3 contains 16 residues, cysteine and phenylalanine counted. CDR3 DNA is the only sequence kept; it has 48 bases, read in frame from the first base. This entry is derived from a study of PD-1 blockade in classical Hodgkin lymphoma (dated by TCRdb to the early 2020s). Looking at the study overall: Nivolumab dosing was 3 mg/kg intravenously every 2 weeks, continuing until either disease progression or unacceptable toxicity. The study used CyTOF and TCR beta sequencing to define a peripheral blood immune signature of response to PD-1 blockade in classical Hodgkin lymphoma. Study-wide findings and limitations: Lower diversity was observed in patients in whom nivolumab was started less than 1 year after ASCT, and these patients were excluded from later analyses so that confounding by immune reconstitution would be avoided. Baseline TCR diversity was reported as lower in newly diagnosed patients than in healthy donors, and lower still in relapsed/refractory patients. Trial patients with a complete response had baseline diversity similar to that of newly diagnosed patients, while partial responders and progressors had significantly lower diversity. The study was restricted to a single clinical trial cohort, and the causes of repertoire differences, possibly disease activity or prior therapy, were left undefined. By C4D1, a significant rise was seen in CD4+ TCR diversity but not in CD8+ TCR diversity (p=0.0027 vs p=0.16), and the rise was most apparent among complete responders (p=0.02).

Genomic DNA was extracted with the Qiagen DNeasy kit from unsorted PBMCs and from negatively selected CD4+ and CD8+ fractions. TCR beta CDR3 regions were subjected to amplification by immunoSEQ multiplex PCR with primers that anneal to V and J segments. A synthetic immune receptor repertoire was used to minimize amplification bias, and remaining bias was computationally removed after sequencing. As for the authors' bioinformatics: Custom Python scripts were used to quantify repertoire diversity as the Shannon entropy index. Unsorted, CD4+ and CD8+ repertoires were examined separately, except in combined analyses, for which CD4+ and CD8+ sequences were merged in silico. A clone counted as expanded when the clone's frequency after treatment rose at least 2-fold relative to C1D1, and clones undetected at baseline were given a pseudocount of 0.5. Singleton clones were defined as clones with 0 or 1 copy at C1D1, and non-singleton clones were defined as clones with 2 or more copies. Clones expanded in unsorted samples were annotated as CD4+, CD8+ or unknown by matching protein sequences in sorted samples from the same patient. Wilcoxon tests were applied to paired samples to test diversity changes from C1D1 to C4D1. As stored in TCRdb, this immuneACCESS dataset retains in-frame rearrangements with V and J assigned. A fraction of the clones does not appear; measured against another copy, unresolved V genes explain less than half of the discrepancy, and the remainder lacks a known reason. The DNA gave D and trimming, while V, J and clone size come from that table. Across this sample there are 15,000 or so clones, with approximately 80% seen only once. Clones ranked in the top ten supply roughly 25% of the sample.

Reading the label with the study, this specimen's time point is: cycle 1 day 1 (C1D1), immediately before nivolumab initiation. All trial patients had relapsed after autologous stem cell transplantation, with cohorts A, B and C differing in prior brentuximab vedotin exposure. The trial cohort comprised approximately 55 patients with relapsed/refractory classical Hodgkin lymphoma whose best overall responses were complete response, partial response or progressive disease. Single-agent nivolumab was administered to trial patients in the multi-cohort phase II CheckMate 205 trial. An independent review committee assessed best overall response using the 2007 International Working Group response criteria. PBMCs from the trial were collected at three points: immediately before nivolumab initiation (C1D1), and during therapy at cycle 2 day 1 and cycle 4 day 1. After peripheral blood was drawn into 8 mL Vacutainer Cell Preparation Tubes, PBMCs were isolated by centrifugation and then cryopreserved.

The V gene is TRBV11-2 and the J gene is TRBJ2-7; perhaps TRBD2 is the D gene, with 5 bases matching. The sequences come from peripheral blood mononuclear cells (PBMCs), collected at baseline. The receptor was derived from a human donor with classical Hodgkin lymphoma. The DNA reads as follows: TGTGCCAGCAGCTTAGATTTCCCGGACTCCTTCTACGAGCAGTACTTC. Its coded protein is CASSLDFPDSFYEQYF.